The rows below give T cell receptor beta chains drawn from one sample of a study of blood T cell repertoires in COVID-19. Only in-frame clones appear in the TCRdb table, and some are missing; sequencing was by immunoSEQ multiplex PCR. Of roughly 250,000 clones listed, roughly nine tenths were seen once; the top ten hold approximately 1.2%. The material sequenced was PBMCs or T cells enriched from blood (not recorded which). The receptors originated from a human donor in a cohort exposed to, infected with or recovered from COVID-19 (not recorded which). The donor label of this sample is uncertain. Both conserved end residues are part of each CDR3. Fields, in order: CDR3 length, V gene, D gene, clone size, J gene, CDR3 protein, CDR3 DNA. D genes are given only for firm matches. A clone size is listed for some rows: how often the clone was seen (once, few, many), or a class if it is expanded.

length: 13
V: TRBV7-2
D: NA
size: NA
J: TRBJ1-1
CDR3: CASRSGPNTEAFF
DNA: TGTGCCAGCAGGTCAGGGCCGAACACTGAAGCTTTCTTT

length: 14
V: TRBV2
D: TRBD1
size: NA
J: TRBJ2-7
CDR3: CASSEWDRGSEQYF
DNA: TGTGCCAGCAGTGAATGGGACAGGGGGAGCGAGCAGTACTTC

length: 15
V: TRBV27
D: TRBD2
size: NA
J: TRBJ2-1
CDR3: CASSYRTSGAVEQFF
DNA: TGTGCCAGCAGCTACCGGACTAGCGGGGCGGTTGAGCAGTTCTTC

length: 15
V: TRBV10-3
D: NA
size: NA
J: TRBJ1-2
CDR3: CAISEETADNYGYTF
DNA: TGTGCCATCAGTGAAGAGACGGCGGATAACTATGGCTACACCTTC

length: 14
V: TRBV19
D: TRBD1
size: few
J: TRBJ1-2
CDR3: CASSPQGGRYGYTF
DNA: TGTGCCAGTAGTCCACAGGGGGGACGGTATGGCTACACCTTC

length: 16
V: TRBV16
D: NA
size: NA
J: TRBJ2-3
CDR3: CASSQLLGGFTDTQYF
DNA: TGTGCCAGCAGCCAATTGTTAGGCGGATTCACAGATACGCAGTATTTT

length: 20
V: TRBV4-3
D: NA
size: NA
J: TRBJ1-4
CDR3: CASSQGELILSRQAHEKLFF
DNA: TGCGCCAGCAGCCAAGGGGAGCTTATATTAAGTCGACAGGCTCATGAAAAACTGTTTTTT

length: 15
V: TRBV10-3
D: TRBD1
size: NA
J: TRBJ1-3
CDR3: CAISTSGGGRNTIYF
DNA: TGTGCCATCAGTACCTCAGGGGGAGGTAGAAACACCATATATTTT

length: 13
V: TRBV12-3/TRBV12-4
D: NA
size: NA
J: TRBJ2-7
CDR3: CASSYGPPYEQYF
DNA: TGTGCCAGCAGTTATGGGCCTCCCTACGAGCAGTACTTC

length: 15
V: TRBV21-1
D: NA
size: NA
J: TRBJ2-5
CDR3: CASSKGAGLEETQYF
DNA: TGTGCCAGCAGCAAAGGCGCAGGGTTGGAAGAGACCCAGTACTTC

length: 15
V: TRBV30
D: TRBD1
size: NA
J: TRBJ1-1
CDR3: CAWNRGQLQNTEAFF
DNA: TGTGCCTGGAATAGGGGGCAGTTGCAGAACACTGAAGCTTTCTTT

length: 13
V: TRBV29-1
D: NA
size: NA
J: TRBJ1-1
CDR3: CSVGGRLRTEAFF
DNA: TGCAGCGTTGGGGGGAGGCTGAGAACTGAAGCTTTCTTT

length: 14
V: TRBV19
D: NA
size: NA
J: TRBJ1-2
CDR3: CASTGRGRNYGYTF
DNA: TGTGCCAGTACCGGACGAGGGAGGAACTATGGCTACACCTTC

length: 13
V: TRBV6-5
D: TRBD2
size: NA
J: TRBJ2-3
CDR3: CASAGGPGDTQYF
DNA: TGTGCCAGCGCGGGGGGACCAGGAGATACGCAGTATTTT

length: 14
V: TRBV5-1
D: NA
size: NA
J: TRBJ1-2
CDR3: CASSPRDFNYGYTF
DNA: TGCGCCAGCAGCCCCAGGGACTTTAACTATGGCTACACCTTC

length: 14
V: TRBV9
D: TRBD1
size: NA
J: TRBJ2-7
CDR3: CASSVETGGYEQYF
DNA: TGTGCCAGCAGCGTGGAGACAGGGGGCTACGAGCAGTACTTC

length: 14
V: TRBV18
D: NA
size: NA
J: TRBJ1-2
CDR3: CASSPGGIGYGYTF
DNA: TGTGCCAGCTCACCAGGGGGCATCGGCTATGGCTACACCTTC

length: 16
V: TRBV3-1/TRBV3-2
D: TRBD1
size: few
J: TRBJ1-2
CDR3: CASSQGLGQGALGYTF
DNA: TGTGCCAGCAGCCAAGGATTGGGACAGGGGGCGTTGGGCTACACCTTC

length: 17
V: TRBV13
D: TRBD1
size: NA
J: TRBJ2-3
CDR3: CASSRDRASPSTDTQYF
DNA: TGTGCCAGCAGCCGGGACAGGGCCTCTCCTAGCACAGATACGCAGTATTTT

length: 14
V: TRBV27
D: NA
size: NA
J: TRBJ2-5
CDR3: CASTSLRGQETQYF
DNA: TGTGCCAGCACCTCCCTGCGCGGCCAAGAGACCCAGTACTTC